This passage covers 28 T cell receptor beta chains from one sample sequenced in a study of cytomegalovirus exposure and HLA in healthy donors. It was with 60 Vbeta and 13 Jbeta primers that the PCR ran. The data were produced by immunoSEQ multiplex PCR, yet TCRdb's version contains in-frame clones alone and is incomplete. This sample contains tens of thousands of clones. Specimen: PBMCs. Receptor source: a man younger than 30 in good health and CMV-seropositive.

The genes are TRBV5-4 and TRBJ2-1; 14 bases agree with TRBD2. Unmatched junction bases numbered 6, after V lost 2 bases and J lost 5 bases. The CDR3 consists of 17 residues. CDR1 SGHNT and CDR2 YYREEE come from the germline V gene (reference sequence). For the CDR3, the DNA is TGTGCCAGCAGCTTAGGGACTAGCGGGAGTAGGGACAATGAGCAGTTCTTC. Translation: CASSLGTSGSRDNEQFF.

The V and J genes are TRBV28 and TRBJ1-5, with D perhaps matching TRBD1 (6 bases). Looked up from germline, CDR1 is MDHEN and CDR2 is SYDVKM. V lost 7 bases to trimming and J lost 5 bases, with 15 bases between them. The CDR3 covers 14 residues. CDR3 loop: CASNDRGGDQPQHF. The CDR3 coding sequence is TGTGCCAGCAACGACCGAGGGGGTGATCAGCCCCAGCATTTT. Using reference TRBV28 and TRBJ1-5 for the parts outside the CDR3, the full variable domain is DVKVTQSSRYLVKRTGEKVFLECVQDMDHENMFWYRQDPGLGLRLIYFSYDVKMKEKGDIPEGYSVSREKKERFSLILESASTNQTSMYLCASNDRGGDQPQHFGDGTRLSIL.

The rearrangement uses TRBV7-9 and TRBJ1-5; D not certain. V lost 1 base to trimming and J lost 7 bases, with 23 bases between them. The CDR3 runs 18 residues. CDR1 is SEHNR, CDR2 FQNEAQ, per germline (reference sequence). The CDR3 protein is CASSLVEWLVGVKQPQHF. The CDR3, as DNA: TGTGCCAGCAGCTTAGTTGAGTGGTTGGTCGGGGTAAAACAGCCCCAGCATTTT.

The genes are TRBV15 and TRBJ1-1, with no clear D. The ends were cut back, 9 bases at V and 0 bases at J, with 5 bases in the middle. Germline V gene lookup returns CDR1 LNHNV and CDR2 YYDKDF (reference sequence). The CDR3 sequence is 11 residues long. DNA of the CDR3: TGTGCCACTCAGATGAACACTGAAGCTTTCTTT. This sequence encodes CATQMNTEAFF.

The chain is built from TRBV6-1 and TRBJ2-7; the match to TRBD2 covers 8 bases. CDR1 is MNHNS and CDR2 is SASEGT in the germline V gene. The CDR3 totals 13 residues. The V and J ends lost 8 bases and 6 bases, in that order; junction bases with no gene match: 9. Here the CDR3 DNA reads TGTGCCAGCTTTGAGCGGGAGCGCATCGAGCAGTACTTC. As protein: CASFERERIEQYF.

The rearrangement joins TRBV19 to TRBJ1-4; D might be TRBD1 (6 bases). Germline assignment: CDR1 LNHDA and CDR2 SQIVND (reference sequence). The CDR3 runs 16 residues. The V and J ends lost 5 bases and 7 bases respectively, with 20 bases between them. This CDR3 reads CASSGQGWGPSEKLFF. In DNA form, the CDR3 reads TGTGCCAGTAGTGGGCAGGGGTGGGGGCCCAGTGAAAAACTGTTTTTT.

The chain employs TRBV6-5 and TRBJ2-2, with 9 bases fitting TRBD1. V lost 5 bases and J lost 7; bases outside the gene matches: 8. CDR3 length: 15 amino acids. The germline CDR1 and CDR2 sequences are MNHEY and SVGAGI. The CDR3 sequence is CASSRPGQGSGELFF. The CDR3 DNA reads TGTGCCAGCAGTCGCCCGGGACAGGGCAGCGGGGAGCTGTTTTTT.

The chain is built from TRBV27 and TRBJ2-1; 7 bases align to TRBD1. CDR3 length: 15 residues. CDR1 and CDR2 from the germline V gene are MNHEY and SMNVEV (reference sequence). V was clipped by 5 bases and J by 1 base; unmatched bases: 5. DNA of the CDR3: TGTGCCAGCAGTGGTTACAGGGGTTCCTACAATGAGCAGTTCTTC. It codes for CASSGYRGSYNEQFF.

This chain uses TRBV7-2 with TRBJ2-1; possible D gene TRBD1, 6 bases. The length of the CDR3 is 16 residues. Germline V gene lookup returns CDR1 SGHTA and CDR2 FQGNSA. The V gene lost 0 bases and the J gene lost 6 bases, with 15 bases spanning the gap. CDR3 sequence: CASSLAWGLMGNEQFF. CDR3 coding DNA: TGTGCCAGCAGCTTAGCGTGGGGGCTTATGGGCAATGAGCAGTTCTTC.

The CDR3 region has the DNA TGTGCCAGCAGACAAGACACCGGGGAGCTGTTTTTT. It is translated as CASRQDTGELFF. The V and J genes are TRBV6-1 and TRBJ2-2; D is ambiguous. V lost 6 bases and J lost 3, with 5 bases in between. The CDR3 is 12 amino acids. Looked up from germline, CDR1 is MNHNS and CDR2 is SASEGT.

This chain joins TRBV4-1 and TRBJ1-1; 8 nucleotides agree with TRBD1. Trimming took 3 bases from V and 0 from J; bases not matched to a gene: 0. The CDR3 loop spans 14 amino acids. Germline V gives CDR1 MGHRA, CDR2 YSYEKL. The CDR3 DNA sequence: TGCGCCAGCAGCCAGGACAGGGTGAACACTGAAGCTTTCTTT. As protein: CASSQDRVNTEAFF.

V is TRBV6-6 and J is TRBJ1-1; 11 bases match TRBD1. J gave up 5 bases and V 6 bases, and 8 bases lay outside the gene matches. CDR3 size: 15 residues. CDR1 and CDR2 from the germline V gene are MNHNY and SVGAGI (reference sequence). The CDR3 region is CASSPGQGAGTEAFF. For the CDR3, the DNA is TGTGCCAGCAGCCCCGGACAGGGGGCGGGGACTGAAGCTTTCTTT.

V and J are TRBV15 and TRBJ2-3; 7 bases agree with TRBD2. Germline V CDR1 and CDR2: LNHNV, YYDKDF (reference sequence). The CDR3 contains 16 residues. V lost 0 bases and J lost 2; bases outside the gene matches: 5. DNA for the CDR3: TGTGCCACCAGCAGAGAAGGCGGGAGAGTCACAGATACGCAGTATTTT. It specifies CATSREGGRVTDTQYF.

This chain joins TRBV12-1 and TRBJ2-7; TRBD2, the table's D call, lacks a check against the DNA. TRBV12-1 counts as a pseudogene. The CDR3 has 16 residues. Here the CDR3 DNA reads TGTGCCAGCAGCGTTGACCTAGCGGAGGCCGTAGACGAGCAGTACTTC. Translation: CASSVDLAEAVDEQYF.

J is TRBJ2-2 and V is TRBV7-7; TRBD1 matches 7 bases. The CDR3 sequence is 14 residues long. V lost 7 bases, J lost 4 bases, and 6 bases stayed unmatched. Germline V CDR1 and CDR2: SSHAT, FNYEAQ (reference sequence). The DNA of the CDR3 is TGTGCCAGCACCCCTTCAGGGGGCACCGGGGAGCTGTTTTTT. Translating it yields CASTPSGGTGELFF.

CDR3 in DNA: TGTGCCAGCATGCTGGACAGGGGCACAGATACGCAGTATTTT. It encodes CASMLDRGTDTQYF. J is TRBJ2-3 and V is TRBV28; 8 bases line up with TRBD1. The CDR3 consists of 14 residues. CDR1 is MDHEN, CDR2 SYDVKM, per germline. The ends lost 7 bases at V and 1 base at J; junction bases unmatched: 4.

The V and J genes are TRBV11-2 and TRBJ2-2; 9 bases map to TRBD1. CDR3 length equals 15 residues. The V and J ends lost 8 bases and 5 bases, in that order; junction bases with no gene match: 9. Germline CDR1 and CDR2: SGHAT and FQNNGV. CDR3 protein: CASAQTGGWTGELFF. CDR3 sequence (DNA): TGTGCCAGCGCCCAAACAGGGGGCTGGACCGGGGAGCTGTTTTTT.

This sequence joins TRBV29-1 and TRBJ2-2, with D maybe TRBD2 (6 bases). CDR1 SQVTM and CDR2 ANQGSEA come from the germline V gene. The V end lost 4 bases, the J end lost 8 bases, and 14 bases lay between the germline ends. The CDR3 has 13 residues. The CDR3 protein is CSVVAGSIGELFF. DNA of the CDR3: TGCAGCGTTGTAGCCGGGAGCATAGGGGAGCTGTTTTTT.

The chain employs TRBV28 and TRBJ2-2; 7 bases are shared with TRBD1. The CDR3 is 13 amino acids. In germline, CDR1 is MDHEN, CDR2 SYDVKM. With 5 bases clipped from V and 3 bases from J, the junction kept 0 bases outside the gene matches. The CDR3 coding sequence is TGTGCCAGCAGTACAGGGGACACCGGGGAGCTGTTTTTT. This encodes CASSTGDTGELFF.

The V call is TRBV30, the J call TRBJ1-1; maybe TRBD1 (5 bases). CDR3 length: 14 residues. The germline V gene has CDR1 GTSNPN and CDR2 SVGIG (reference sequence). V was clipped by 3 bases and J by 10 bases, with 21 bases between them. The CDR3 region is CAWSRKTEGMRAFF. The CDR3 nucleotides read TGTGCCTGGAGCAGAAAAACGGAGGGGATGAGAGCTTTCTTT.

V and J are TRBV14 and TRBJ1-6, with D perhaps matching TRBD1 (6 bases). Trimming stripped 3 bases from V and 9 bases from J, with 18 bases between. This CDR3 has 16 residues. Germline CDR1 SGHDN, CDR2 FVKESK. The CDR3 loop reads CASSQPGDTFGSPLHF. CDR3 nucleotide sequence: TGTGCCAGCAGCCAGCCCGGGGACACCTTTGGTTCACCCCTCCACTTT.

V gene TRBV5-1 combines with J gene TRBJ2-2, with 11 bases aligning to TRBD2. Germline trimming cut 2 bases from V and 3 bases from J; bases unmatched to any gene: 3. Germline CDR1 is SGHRS and CDR2 is YFSETQ. The CDR3 covers 16 residues. The CDR3 spells CASSFFSGRDTGELFF. As DNA, the CDR3 is TGCGCCAGCAGCTTTTTTAGCGGGAGGGACACCGGGGAGCTGTTTTTT.

The chain links TRBV14 to TRBJ2-7, with TRBD1 as a possible D gene (7 bases). The CDR3 is 16 amino acids. Germline CDR1 is SGHDN and CDR2 is FVKESK. V lost 4 bases and J lost 1, with 17 bases in between. The CDR3 nucleotides are TGTGCCAGCAGCCCGCGGTTCAGGGGGAGGTCCTACGAGCAGTACTTC. Residues: CASSPRFRGRSYEQYF.

The V call is TRBV6-4, the J call TRBJ2-1, with TRBD2 matching over 14 bases. Germline lookup yields CDR1 MRHNA and CDR2 SNTAGT. The length of the CDR3 is 16 residues. With V trimmed by 6 bases and J by 6 bases, 7 bases remained unmatched. DNA for the CDR3: TGTGCCAGCAGCGCCACCGGGACTAGCGGGAGCAATGAGCAGTTCTTC. Translation gives CASSATGTSGSNEQFF.

V gene TRBV11-2 combines with J gene TRBJ1-2; 9 bases agree with TRBD1. The CDR3 is 19 amino acids. Germline-derived CDR1 and CDR2 are SGHAT and FQNNGV. The V segment lost 2 bases and the J segment 6 bases; nucleotides outside the gene matches: 19. The CDR3 bases are TGTGCCAGCAGCTTATTACGGCAGGACAGGGGCCACCAAGGGGATGGCTACACCTTC. This codes for CASSLLRQDRGHQGDGYTF.

The chain joins TRBV27 to TRBJ2-7, with a weak D call TRBD2 (6 bases). The V end was cut by 2 bases, the J end by 3 bases, with 14 bases between. The CDR3 sequence is 15 residues long. CDR1 is MNHEY, CDR2 SMNVEV, per germline (reference sequence). The CDR3 DNA reads as TGTGCCAGCAGTTTAGGGGGGTGGGGTATCTACGAGCAGTACTTC. Residues: CASSLGGWGIYEQYF.

The chain has TRBV5-1 and TRBJ2-7; 8 positions agree with TRBD1. V lost 1 base, J lost 5 bases, and 5 bases stayed unmatched. The CDR3 consists of 14 residues. Per the germline V gene, CDR1 is SGHRS and CDR2 is YFSETQ. DNA of the CDR3: TGCGCCAGCAGCTTGCGGACAGGGAGAGACGAGCAGTACTTC. It encodes CASSLRTGRDEQYF.

This CDR3 is CASTTTGGASGASYEQYF. The CDR3, as DNA: TGTGCCAGCACCACTACAGGGGGCGCGAGCGGAGCTTCCTACGAGCAGTACTTC. The chain uses TRBV28 and TRBJ2-7; 9 nucleotides align to TRBD1. V was clipped by 7 bases and J by 1 base; unmatched bases: 17. The CDR3 consists of 18 residues. Per the germline V gene, CDR1 is MDHEN and CDR2 is SYDVKM.